This is a list of T cell receptor beta chains from one sample in a study of T-cell reconstitution after alpha-beta-depleted transplantation in children. TCRdb recomputed calls from the PCR reads with MiXCR, one row per CDR3 protein. The sample holds approximately 430,000 distinct CDR3 sequences, 15% to 20% seen once. The sequenced sample was PBMCs, mostly from graft donor cells, obtained 360 days after TCRalphabeta/CD19-depleted stem cell transplant. These receptors were collected from a boy in the first two years of life who had a stem cell transplant for Wiskott-Aldrich syndrome, so the T cells may come from the graft donor. CDR3s include the opening cysteine and the closing phenylalanine or tryptophan. D genes are given only for firm matches. Some rows have no size entry. The others give once, few or many, or a class for an expanded clone.

J	V	size	D	DNA	CDR3
TRBJ2-7	TRBV5-1	once	TRBD1	TGCGCCAGCAGCCTGGCCGGGACAGGGGCAAACGAGCAGTACTTC	CASSLAGTGANEQYF
TRBJ2-7	TRBV6-2/TRBV6-3	NA	NA	TGTGCCAGCAGAACCCCGGGGGCTCCCTACGAGCAGTACTTC	CASRTPGAPYEQYF
TRBJ2-1	TRBV11-3	few	NA	TGTGCCAGCAGCCCCCATCTTGGTGAGCAGTTCTTC	CASSPHLGEQFF
TRBJ1-3	TRBV6-1	NA	NA	TGTGCCAGCAGGGCTAGAGCTCTCGGAAACACCATATATTTT	CASRARALGNTIYF
TRBJ2-3	TRBV29-1	few	TRBD2	TGCAGCGTCCCTCGGCGGGGGAGGGCCGGCACAGATACGCAGTATTTT	CSVPRRGRAGTDTQYF
TRBJ1-2	TRBV10-2	few	NA	TGCGCCAGCGGAGGGGGTGGCTACACCTTC	CASGGGGYTF
TRBJ2-1	TRBV2	NA	TRBD2	TGTGCCAGCACCGGCTCGGTAGCGGGGGATAATGAGCAGTTCTTC	CASTGSVAGDNEQFF
TRBJ2-7	TRBV20-1	few	NA	TGCAGTGCTAGAGGGGGAGTTAGCTCCTACGAGCAGTACTTC	CSARGGVSSYEQYF
TRBJ1-6	TRBV28	many	TRBD1	TGTGCCAGCACCCCGACAGGGAACTATAATTCACCCCTCCACTTT	CASTPTGNYNSPLHF
TRBJ2-1	TRBV12-3/TRBV12-4	few	NA	TGTGCCAGCAGTTTAGGATCGACTTATTCCTACAATGAGCAGTTCTTC	CASSLGSTYSYNEQFF